These 11 T cell receptor beta chains were sequenced from one sample in a study of blood T cell repertoires in COVID-19 (dated by TCRdb to about 2020). Libraries were made using the immunoSEQ multiplex PCR assay. The immuneACCESS repertoire file appears here via TCRdb, limited to in-frame rearrangements. These files lack a portion of the clones; in checked studies, under half of the deficit traces to unresolved V genes, and the cause of the others is not known. The table for this sample lists some 64,000 clones; 65% to 80% of them were counted only once. Clones ranked in the top ten supply approximately 5.6% of the sample. Sequenced sample: peripheral blood. These receptors all come from a human donor in a cohort sampled during active COVID-19.

The gene calls are TRBV27 and TRBJ1-6, with D possibly TRBD1 on 5 matching bases. CDR1 is MNHEY, CDR2 SMNVEV, per germline (reference sequence). With 2 bases removed from V and 1 base from J, the gap between germline ends came to 12 bases. CDR3 length: 17 amino acids. This chain's CDR3 is CASSLGGATSYNSPLHF. CDR3 nucleotides: TGTGCCAGCAGTTTAGGAGGGGCGACATCCTATAATTCACCCCTCCACTTT.

The V gene is TRBV2, the J gene TRBJ2-7; 8 bases map to TRBD1. The CDR3 sequence is 14 residues long. The trim removed 3 bases at V and 6 bases at J, leaving 7 bases unmatched. Germline values: CDR1 SNHLY, CDR2 FYNNEI. CDR3 sequence (DNA): TGTGCCAGCAGTGACGACAGGGGTCCCCGCGAGCAGTACTTC. It translates to CASSDDRGPREQYF.

This sequence joins TRBV6-2 or TRBV6-3 and TRBJ2-7; no definite D call. Germline values: CDR1 MNHEY, CDR2 SVGEGT. This CDR3 spans 13 amino acids. Trimming shortened V by 0 bases and J by 7 bases, and 10 bases separated the two germline ends. CDR3 sequence (DNA): TGTGCCAGCAGTTACTCCTTTTTGGAGGAGCAGTACTTC. This encodes CASSYSFLEEQYF.

The table lists this clone with a count of one. The V call is TRBV28, the J call TRBJ1-1; D possibly corresponds to TRBD1 (5 bases). V was shortened by 6 bases and J by 6 bases, with 11 bases between the two germline ends. This CDR3 region has 12 residues. CDR1 is MDHEN and CDR2 is SYDVKM in the germline V gene. In DNA form, the CDR3 reads TGTGCCAGCAGCCTCAGGGTGCCTGAAGCTTTCTTT. Translation: CASSLRVPEAFF.

The chain recombines TRBV12-3 or TRBV12-4 with TRBJ2-1, with D possibly TRBD2 on 5 matching bases. V lost 2 bases, J lost 6 bases, and 8 bases lay in between. The CDR3 has 13 residues. The CDR3 region has the DNA TGTGCCAGCAGTTTATCGGGGTTCAATGAGCAGTTCTTC. It yields the protein CASSLSGFNEQFF.

This clone was detected once. This chain joins TRBV2 and TRBJ2-2; 12 bases map to TRBD1. In germline, CDR1 is SNHLY, CDR2 FYNNEI. This CDR3 contains 15 residues. V dropped 6 bases and J dropped 4; count of bases not matched to a gene: 3. The CDR3 nucleotides read TGTGCCAGCAGGGGACAGGGGGCGACCACCGGGGAGCTGTTTTTT. As protein: CASRGQGATTGELFF. Full variable domain (outside the CDR3, taken from reference TRBV2 and TRBJ2-2): EPEVTQTPSHQVTQMGQEVILRCVPISNHLYFYWYRQILGQKVEFLVSFYNNEISEKSEIFDDQFSVERPDGSNFTLKIRSTKLEDSAMYFCASRGQGATTGELFFGEGSRLTVL.

The rearrangement uses TRBV6-1 and TRBJ2-7; TRBD2 matches at 10 bases. The CDR3 totals 14 residues. Germline-derived CDR1 and CDR2 are MNHNS and SASEGT. After removal of 2 bases from V and 4 bases from J, the junction contained 2 bases not matched to a gene. The CDR3 coding sequence is TGTGCCAGCAGTGAAATAGCGGGGGGATACGAGCAGTACTTC. Protein sequence: CASSEIAGGYEQYF.

This chain connects TRBV2 to TRBJ2-2, with 11 positions matching TRBD1. The CDR3 runs 15 residues. In germline, CDR1 is SNHLY, CDR2 FYNNEI. The V and J ends lost 8 bases and 5 bases, in that order; junction bases with no gene match: 7. The CDR3 loop is CASRRTGGGTGELFF. The DNA for the CDR3 is TGTGCCAGCCGAAGGACAGGGGGCGGAACCGGGGAGCTGTTTTTT.

The V gene is TRBV3-1 (or the pseudogene TRBV3-2), the J gene TRBJ2-1; perhaps TRBD2 as D (7 bases). The ends were cut back, 4 bases at V and 4 bases at J, with 11 bases in the middle. From germline, CDR1 is LGHDT and CDR2 YNNKEL (reference sequence). This CDR3 has 14 amino acids. This CDR3 is CASSRRGAYNEQFF. Written as DNA, the CDR3 is TGTGCCAGCAGCCGACGGGGGGCTTACAATGAGCAGTTCTTC.

The CDR3 protein is CASSHAGGRNEQFF. For the CDR3, the DNA is TGTGCCAGCAGCCACGCGGGGGGGCGGAATGAGCAGTTCTTC. The rearrangement links TRBV7-8 to TRBJ2-1, with 9 bases lining up with TRBD2. In germline, CDR1 is SGHVS, CDR2 FQNEAQ. The CDR3 extends over 14 amino acids. Unmatched junction bases numbered 6, after V lost 5 bases and J lost 7 bases. The full variable domain, with the rest looked up from reference TRBV7-8 and TRBJ2-1, is GAGVSQSPRYKVAKRGQDVALRCDPISGHVSLFWYQQALGQGPEFLTYFQNEAQLDKSGLPSDRFFAERPEGSVSTLKIQRTQQEDSAVYLCASSHAGGRNEQFFGPGTRLTVL.

This clone was seen a single time. CDR3 amino acids: CASSPTGSGANVLTF. The CDR3 bases are TGTGCCAGCTCACCCACAGGCTCTGGGGCCAACGTCCTGACTTTC. This chain connects TRBV18 to TRBJ2-6, with D possibly matching TRBD1 (5 bases). This CDR3 region has 15 residues. The V end was cut by 3 bases, the J end by 0 bases, with 6 bases between. Per germline, CDR1 KGHSH and CDR2 LQKENI.